This T cell receptor (beta chain) was profiled in a study of blood T cell repertoires in COVID-19 (dated by TCRdb to about 2020). Turning to the overall study: Collaborator samples came from the United States, Italy and Spain and covered acute and convalescent phases of COVID-19. The material from the prospective study consisted of cDNA or gDNA derived from T cells, B-cell-depleted T cells, or PBMCs. Subjects who had been exposed to COVID-19, were actively infected with it, or had recovered from it provided the deeply sampled blood TCRbeta repertoires that made up the dataset. A freely available public database, intended as a resource for researchers studying the immune response to SARS-CoV-2, is where the repertoires were released. Samples came from the ongoing ImmuneRACE study (first 160 participants) plus 1,254 subjects from 6 global collaborators. The sample metadata nearly always contained a de-identified subject ID, COVID-19 status, age in years and sex. Where available, HLA class I and class II types were taken from metadata supplied by the sample provider and were not determined by assay-based typing. The paper's findings and limits, for the study overall: The amount of clinical and demographic metadata varied by source and participant and was provided uncurated.

Each collaborating institution followed its own protocols to collect whole blood in K2EDTA tubes. Collaborator samples were shipped for TCRbeta analysis as frozen whole blood, isolated PBMCs, or DNA extracted from either sample type. Comment on this clone: Its antigen is still unknown. Base-call qualities are not available, and no considerably larger clone is one nucleotide away.

V loses 2 bases, J loses 0 bases, and the germline ends lie 20 bases apart. Via the germline V gene (reference sequence), CDR1 is LNHDA and CDR2 SQIVND. The CDR3 holds 19 amino acids from the cysteine to the phenylalanine. Left in the record is the CDR3 DNA by itself, 57 bases read in frame from the first base. The immunoSEQ Assay, a bias-controlled multiplex PCR, was used to amplify TCRbeta CDR3 regions from genomic DNA. As for how the authors treated the data: Within the assay, amplification of reference gene primers was used to estimate how many nucleated cells each sample contained. To quantify the absolute abundance of each unique TCRbeta CDR3 rearrangement, sequence reads were collapsed and filtered. For each sample, productive Simpson clonality was calculated as the square root of Simpson's diversity index across productive rearrangements. As stored in TCRdb, this immuneACCESS dataset retains in-frame rearrangements with V and J assigned. A fraction of the clones does not appear; measured against another copy, unresolved V genes explain less than half of the discrepancy, and the remainder lacks a known reason. V and J calls and clone size are as listed in that table; D and trimming were resolved from the DNA. This sample gives 87,000 or so clones in total; 80% to 85% of them show up just once. About a sixth of the sample comes from the top ten.

The receptor comes from a woman older than 75 with active or convalescent COVID-19. Source material: peripheral blood. This chain joins TRBV19 to TRBJ2-4, and TRBD2 may be the D gene, going by 5 matching bases. The CDR3 has the sequence CASSIKGYGGRLAKNIQYF. The DNA sequence reads TGTGCCAGTAGTATAAAAGGGTATGGTGGGAGATTAGCCAAAAACATTCAGTACTTC.